The sequence of this T cell receptor (beta chain) was determined in a study of beta chain features in type 1 diabetes. V lost 0 bases and J lost 0, with 11 bases in between. Germline CDR1 and CDR2: SGDLS and YYNGEE. The CDR3 spans 16 residues. Isolated RNA was reverse transcribed in full, so expressed TCRB transcripts were sequenced. Only in-frame clones appear in the TCRdb table, and some are missing; sequencing was by immunoSEQ multiplex PCR. The sample records more than 350,000 clones, roughly 10% being singletons. Findings of the study overall: Patients' naive, central memory and regulatory TCRB repertoires appeared more alike than those of healthy donors.

This clone was seen more than once but under ten times. No antigen is known for it. It was via CD45RO/CCR7/CD25/CD127/CD95/CD27 that CD4+ naive, central memory, regulatory and stem cell-like memory cells were sorted. The origin of this receptor is a woman aged 18-35 years in good health. V is TRBV9 and J is TRBJ2-3; no clear D gene. Sequencing was done on a sample of naive CD4+ T cells from blood. This chain's CDR3 is CASSVDGRSSTDTQYF. CDR3 nucleotides: TGTGCCAGCAGCGTAGATGGCAGATCTAGCACAGATACGCAGTATTTT.